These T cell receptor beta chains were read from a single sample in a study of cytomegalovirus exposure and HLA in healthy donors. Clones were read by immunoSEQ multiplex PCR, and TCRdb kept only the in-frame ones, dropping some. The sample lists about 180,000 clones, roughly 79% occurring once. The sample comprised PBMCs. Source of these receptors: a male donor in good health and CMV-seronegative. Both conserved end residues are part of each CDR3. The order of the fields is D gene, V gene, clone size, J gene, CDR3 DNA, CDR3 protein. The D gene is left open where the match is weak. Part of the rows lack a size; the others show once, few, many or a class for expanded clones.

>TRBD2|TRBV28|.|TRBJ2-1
TGTGCCAGCAGGGCCGGGCGGGAGTCCTACAATGAGCAGTTCTTC
CASRAGRESYNEQFF
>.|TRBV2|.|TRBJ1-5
TGTGCCACCACCTGGGGGGGACAACAGCCCCAGCATTTT
CATTWGGQQPQHF
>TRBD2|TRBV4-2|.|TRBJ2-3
TGTGCCAGCAGCCTCGGTCCGGGACTACCAAGCACAGATACGCAGTATTTT
CASSLGPGLPSTDTQYF
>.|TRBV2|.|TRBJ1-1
TGTGCCAGCAAAGACCCGGACAGTAACACTGAAGCTTTCTTT
CASKDPDSNTEAFF
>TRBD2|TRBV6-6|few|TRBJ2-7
TGTGCCAGCAGTTACACTAGCGCTTCCTCCGTCGAGCAGTACTTC
CASSYTSASSVEQYF
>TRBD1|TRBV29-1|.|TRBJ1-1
TGCAGCGTTCGGACAGGGGACACTGAAGCTTTCTTT
CSVRTGDTEAFF
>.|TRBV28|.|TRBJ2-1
TGTGCCAGCCGTCCCTCCCTGAGCTCCTACAATGAGCAGTTCTTC
CASRPSLSSYNEQFF
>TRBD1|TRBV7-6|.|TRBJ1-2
TGTGCCAGCAGCTTAGAGGGGGCCGCTGGCTACACCTTC
CASSLEGAAGYTF
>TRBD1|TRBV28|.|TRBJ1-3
TGTGCCAGCAGTTTAGGGGGGACAGTCTCTGGAAACACCATATATTTT
CASSLGGTVSGNTIYF
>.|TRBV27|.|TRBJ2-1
TGTGCCAGCAGCGTGGACAGATCCTACAATGAGCAGTTCTTC
CASSVDRSYNEQFF
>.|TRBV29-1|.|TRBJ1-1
TGCAGCGTTGAAGATATATCGGCAGGGGTCCAGGGCCTCACTGAAGCTTTCTTT
CSVEDISAGVQGLTEAFF
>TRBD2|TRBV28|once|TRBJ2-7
TGTGCCAGCATCTCCGGCGGGAGAGAGGGCGAGCAGTACTTC
CASISGGREGEQYF
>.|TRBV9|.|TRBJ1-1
TGTGCCAGCGGGGGGGGAGGGGTGACTGAAGCTTTCTTT
CASGGGGVTEAFF
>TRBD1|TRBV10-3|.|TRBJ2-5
TGTGCCATCAGGCAAACATTATTCCGGGACAGTGGGGAGACCCAGTACTTC
CAIRQTLFRDSGETQYF
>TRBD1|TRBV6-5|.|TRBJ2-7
TGTGCCAGCAGGCCTACCGGGACAGGGATCTTCGAGCAGTACTTC
CASRPTGTGIFEQYF
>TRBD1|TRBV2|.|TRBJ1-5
TGTGCCAGCATGCCGGGACAGGGTGTGATGGGCAATCAGCCCCAGCATTTT
CASMPGQGVMGNQPQHF
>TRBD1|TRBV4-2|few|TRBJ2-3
TGTGCCAGCAGCCTATATCCGGGACAGGGGGCAACCCTTAACACAGATACGCAGTATTTT
CASSLYPGQGATLNTDTQYF
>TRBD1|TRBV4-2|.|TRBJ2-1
TGTGCCAGCAGCGTTCAGGACAGGTTTTCCAATGAGCAGTTCTTC
CASSVQDRFSNEQFF
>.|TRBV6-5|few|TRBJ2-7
TGTGCCAGCAGTTACTCTGTCTTGGGGAGGTACGAGCAGTACTTC
CASSYSVLGRYEQYF
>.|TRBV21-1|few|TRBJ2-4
TGTGCCTTACCTCTGACTATAGCCAAAAACATTCAGTACTTC
CALPLTIAKNIQYF
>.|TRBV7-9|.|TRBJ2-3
TGTTCCAGCAGCCCCCTCACAGATACGCAGTATTTT
CSSSPLTDTQYF
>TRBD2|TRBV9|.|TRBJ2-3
TGTGCCAGCAGTTTTAGCGGGAGCGGAGATACGCAGTATTTT
CASSFSGSGDTQYF
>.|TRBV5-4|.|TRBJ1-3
TGTGCCAGCAGCTTGGCCGGGGTGAGAAACACCATATATTTT
CASSLAGVRNTIYF
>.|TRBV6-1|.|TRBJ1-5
TGTGCCAGCAGTGAAGCGTTCGCGGGGGCGCTTGTTACGGCCCAGCATTTT
CASSEAFAGALVTAQHF
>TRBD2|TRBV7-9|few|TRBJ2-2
TGTTCCAGCAGCTCCCGGGGGGGTAACACCGGGGAGCTGTTTTTT
CSSSSRGGNTGELFF
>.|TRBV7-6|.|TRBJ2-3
TGTGCCAGCAGCTTTCTAAAGCCCACAGATACGCAGTATTTT
CASSFLKPTDTQYF
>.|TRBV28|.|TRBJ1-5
TGTGCCAGCAGTTTATGGGGTCGGGGGAATAGCAATCAGCCCCAGCATTTT
CASSLWGRGNSNQPQHF
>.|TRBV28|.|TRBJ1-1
TGTGCCAGCAGTTCCCAGAACACTGAAGCTTTCTTT
CASSSQNTEAFF
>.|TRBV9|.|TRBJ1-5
TGTGCCAGCAGCTTGGGGGCAGGGAATCAGCCCCAGCATTTT
CASSLGAGNQPQHF
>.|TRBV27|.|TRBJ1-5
TGTGCCAGCACCCTTAGGTCAGGGATCAATCAGCCCCAGCATTTT
CASTLRSGINQPQHF
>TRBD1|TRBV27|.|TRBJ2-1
TGTGCCAGCAGTTCCCCGGGACAGGGGGGGATTGAGCAGTTCTTC
CASSSPGQGGIEQFF